Shown below are 21 T cell receptor beta chains from a single sample sequenced in a study of cytomegalovirus exposure and HLA in healthy donors. TCRdb keeps only in-frame clones here, not all; method: immunoSEQ multiplex PCR. The sample yields over 100,000 clones, 88% seen once. The sample comprised PBMCs. These receptors came from a woman aged 18-35 years in good health and CMV-seronegative.

In its sample, this clone was seen a few times. V is TRBV5-6 and J is TRBJ1-5; weak D call: TRBD1 (6 bases). The V and J ends lost 7 bases and 1 base respectively, with 9 bases between them. Germline V gene data show CDR1 as SGHDT and CDR2 as YYEEEE. The CDR3 is 13 amino acids. The CDR3 protein is CASSGGSNQPQHF. CDR3 DNA sequence: TGTGCCAGCTCGGGGGGCAGCAATCAGCCCCAGCATTTT.

The V gene is TRBV4-3, the J gene TRBJ1-6; TRBD1 is a possible D gene (5 bases). CDR3 length equals 18 residues. The germline gives CDR1 LGHNA, CDR2 YSLEER. Trimming shortened V by 0 bases and J by 6 bases, and 18 bases separated the two germline ends. CDR3: CASSQDSGGRDRNSPLHF. CDR3 bases: TGCGCCAGCAGCCAAGATTCGGGAGGCAGGGACCGTAATTCACCCCTCCACTTT.

The chain uses TRBV7-2 and TRBJ2-7; 11 bases map to TRBD2. This CDR3 is 16 amino acids long. The trim removed 5 bases at V and 2 bases at J, leaving 8 bases unmatched. The germline V gene encodes CDR1 SGHTA and CDR2 FQGNSA. The chain's CDR3 is CASSQYSGGAAYEQYF. The CDR3 DNA is TGTGCCAGCAGCCAATATAGCGGGGGGGCGGCCTACGAGCAGTACTTC. The full variable domain, rest sourced from reference TRBV7-2 and TRBJ2-7, is GAGVSQSPSNKVTEKGKDVELRCDPISGHTALYWYRQSLGQGLEFLIYFQGNSAPDKSGLPSDRFSAERTGGSVSTLTIQRTQQEDSAVYLCASSQYSGGAAYEQYFGPGTRLTVT.

In this sample, this clone turned up a few times. The rearrangement links TRBV7-9 to TRBJ1-5; D remains ambiguous. CDR1 is SEHNR and CDR2 is FQNEAQ in the germline V gene (reference sequence). Deletions cut 6 bases from V and 0 bases from J, with 3 bases between. The CDR3 extends over 12 amino acids. The CDR3, as DNA: TGTGCCAGCAGGTATAGCAATCAGCCCCAGCATTTT. Its translation is CASRYSNQPQHF.

The V gene is TRBV11-3, the J gene TRBJ1-1; tentative D call: TRBD1 (5 bases). The CDR3 consists of 15 residues. The V gene lost 0 bases and the J gene lost 5 bases, with 13 bases spanning the gap. In germline, CDR1 is SGHNT, CDR2 YENEEA. CDR3 DNA sequence: TGTGCCAGCAGCTTAGATCTTGGGGGAGGGACTGAAGCTTTCTTT. Translating it yields CASSLDLGGGTEAFF.

The chain carries TRBV6-5 and TRBJ1-4, with 7 positions matching TRBD1. The CDR3 runs 15 residues. V shed 2 bases, J shed 7 bases, and the junction held 7 bases outside the gene matches. Germline CDR1 MNHEY, CDR2 SVGAGI. CDR3: CASSYGTVPAEKLFF. The CDR3 DNA sequence: TGTGCCAGCAGTTACGGGACAGTACCGGCTGAAAAACTGTTTTTT.

The chain is built from TRBV27 and TRBJ2-1; D is perhaps TRBD2 (5 bases). Germline V gives CDR1 MNHEY, CDR2 SMNVEV (reference sequence). Trimming pared 0 bases from V and 2 bases from J, leaving 11 bases between. This CDR3 contains 16 residues. The CDR3 loop reads CASSLSPGGAYNEQFF. The DNA for the CDR3 is TGTGCCAGCAGTTTATCCCCCGGAGGAGCCTACAATGAGCAGTTCTTC.

The CDR3 nucleotides read TGTGCCAGCAGTGAAGTAGCAGGGCGCACTGAAGCTTTCTTT. Its protein product is CASSEVAGRTEAFF. This chain links TRBV6-1 with TRBJ1-1, with a weak D call TRBD1 (5 bases). The V end was cut by 1 base, the J end by 4 bases, with 10 bases between. CDR3 size: 14 residues. Per germline, CDR1 MNHNS and CDR2 SASEGT.

V gene TRBV7-9 combines with J gene TRBJ2-2; TRBD1 is a possible D gene (6 bases). The length of the CDR3 is 16 residues. Trimming removed 5 bases at V and 6 bases at J, with 19 bases between. Per the germline V gene, CDR1 is SEHNR and CDR2 is FQNEAQ (reference sequence). The CDR3 sequence is CASSPYLGAGAGELFF. Here the CDR3 DNA reads TGTGCCAGCAGCCCGTATCTCGGCGCAGGGGCCGGGGAGCTGTTTTTT.

This clone has just one count. This chain joins TRBV11-2 and TRBJ1-2; 9 positions agree with TRBD1. Germline V gene sequence: CDR1 SGHAT, CDR2 FQNNGV. CDR3 length: 16 amino acids. The ends lost 5 bases at V and 0 bases at J; junction bases unmatched: 7. The CDR3 is CASSARDRETNYGYTF. In DNA, the CDR3 is TGTGCCAGCAGCGCCCGGGACAGGGAAACTAACTATGGCTACACCTTC.

This clone appeared a single time. V gene TRBV7-8 combines with J gene TRBJ1-6; D not resolved. With 4 bases removed from V and 5 bases from J, the gap between germline ends came to 18 bases. This CDR3 comprises 17 residues. Looked up from germline, CDR1 is SGHVS and CDR2 is FQNEAQ. CDR3: CASSSPHSGVNNSPLHF. The DNA of the CDR3 is TGTGCCAGCAGCTCCCCGCATAGTGGAGTGAATAATTCACCCCTCCACTTT.

The CDR3 DNA is TGCAGCGTTGGTCATACAGGGGCCAACGTCCTGACTTTC. Translated: CSVGHTGANVLTF. This chain connects TRBV29-1 to TRBJ2-6; D unresolved. The CDR3 is 13 amino acids. Germline V gene data show CDR1 as SQVTM and CDR2 as ANQGSEA. V was shortened by 4 bases and J by 4 bases, with 8 bases between the two germline ends.

The chain links TRBV5-3 to TRBJ1-2; D might be TRBD1 (5 bases). TRBV5-3 is placed among ORFs of uncertain function. Deletions cut 7 bases from V and 0 bases from J, with 10 bases between. The CDR3 totals 13 residues. CDR3 nucleotide sequence: TGTGCCAGAGAAGGGGATCCTAACTATGGCTACACCTTC. It yields the protein CAREGDPNYGYTF.

This chain uses TRBV7-9 with TRBJ2-7; TRBD1 aligns across 10 bases. V dropped 4 bases and J dropped 3; count of bases not matched to a gene: 3. From germline, CDR1 is SEHNR and CDR2 FQNEAQ (reference sequence). The CDR3 loop spans 14 amino acids. The CDR3 sequence is CASSWTGGFYEQYF. The CDR3 DNA reads TGTGCCAGCAGCTGGACAGGGGGATTCTACGAGCAGTACTTC.

The chain recombines TRBV27 with TRBJ1-2; 10 nucleotides match TRBD1. CDR1 is MNHEY, CDR2 SMNVEV, per germline (reference sequence). V lost 8 bases, J lost 3 bases, and 3 bases stayed unmatched. The CDR3 totals 13 residues. The chain's CDR3 is CASGQGGYYGYTF. The CDR3 DNA follows: TGTGCCAGCGGACAGGGGGGATACTATGGCTACACCTTC.

The chain's CDR3 is CASSQDRRGGETQYF. The CDR3 DNA follows: TGTGCCAGCAGCCAAGACCGCAGAGGAGGGGAGACCCAGTACTTC. The chain carries TRBV4-2 and TRBJ2-5, with D perhaps TRBD2 (6 bases). The V gene's germline CDR1 is LGHNA and CDR2 YNFKEQ. V shed 0 bases and J shed 5 bases, with 13 bases lying between them. The CDR3 is 15 residues long.

This chain connects TRBV7-6 to TRBJ2-2, with TRBD2 as a possible D gene (6 bases). The germline CDR1 and CDR2 sequences are SGHVS and FNYEAQ. Trimming took off 5 bases at V and 3 bases at J, with 7 bases between the two ends. This CDR3 spans 13 amino acids. CDR3 protein: CASSQRDTGELFF. Here the CDR3 DNA reads TGTGCCAGCAGCCAGCGGGACACCGGGGAGCTGTTTTTT.

V and J are TRBV27 and TRBJ2-1; D remains unclear. V gave up 1 base and J gave up 0 bases, with 7 bases separating them. Germline V CDR1 and CDR2: MNHEY, SMNVEV (reference sequence). CDR3 length equals 15 residues. The CDR3 DNA reads TGTGCCAGCAGTTTATTAGTGAGCTCCTACAATGAGCAGTTCTTC. Amino acids: CASSLLVSSYNEQFF.

This sequence joins TRBV5-1 and TRBJ2-7; 9 bases align to TRBD1. V shed 1 base and J 7 bases; nucleotides not matched to a gene: 15. CDR1 is SGHRS and CDR2 is YFSETQ in the germline V gene. This CDR3 is 17 amino acids long. CDR3 sequence reads: CASSLFLGDRGIEEQYF. The CDR3, as DNA: TGCGCCAGCAGCTTGTTTTTGGGAGACAGGGGGATTGAAGAGCAGTACTTC.

The chain uses TRBV7-3 and TRBJ2-1; no firm D call. Trimming pared 2 bases from V and 7 bases from J, leaving 6 bases between. The CDR3 runs 12 residues. CDR1 and CDR2 (germline): SGHTA, FQGTGA. The chain's CDR3 is CASSLRANEQFF. The DNA of the CDR3 is TGTGCCAGCAGCTTACGAGCAAATGAGCAGTTCTTC.

This chain connects TRBV7-7 to TRBJ2-5; perhaps TRBD2 as D (5 bases). The V gene lost 5 bases and the J gene lost 7 bases, with 14 bases spanning the gap. The germline V gene encodes CDR1 SSHAT and CDR2 FNYEAQ (reference sequence). This CDR3 has 13 residues. The CDR3 region is CASSPDSEMTQYF. The CDR3 nucleotides are TGTGCCAGCAGCCCGGACTCAGAAATGACCCAGTACTTC.